These 24 T cell receptor beta chains share one sample of origin, sequenced in a study of blood T cell repertoires in COVID-19. Clones were sequenced by immunoSEQ multiplex PCR, and TCRdb holds only the in-frame ones, with some missing. This sample has some 110,000 clones, with about three quarters found just once. Sequencing used peripheral blood. Every receptor here comes from a woman in her sixties or seventies with acute or convalescent COVID-19.

Only a few counts were recorded for this clone. V gene TRBV20-1 combines with J gene TRBJ2-2; a possible D gene is TRBD1 (5 bases). The CDR3 has 12 residues. Germline CDR1 reads DFQATT; CDR2 reads SNEGSKA (reference sequence). The V gene lost 3 bases and the J gene lost 8 bases, with 10 bases spanning the gap. The CDR3 loop reads CSASYRRGELFF. The CDR3 DNA reads TGCAGTGCTAGTTACAGGCGAGGGGAGCTGTTTTTT.

The chain joins TRBV5-1 to TRBJ1-1; possibly TRBD1 for D (5 bases). V lost 5 bases, J lost 7 bases, and 12 bases lay in between. This CDR3 region has 12 residues. Germline V lookup: CDR1 SGHRS, CDR2 YFSETQ. CDR3 loop: CASRQTVSEAFF. CDR3 nucleotide sequence: TGCGCCAGCAGACAGACAGTAAGTGAAGCTTTCTTT.

CDR3 loop: CASSKGGQVGGDSPLHF. The CDR3 DNA is TGTGCCAGCAGCAAAGGGGGACAGGTAGGGGGTGATTCACCCCTCCACTTT. The chain employs TRBV21-1 and TRBJ1-6; TRBD1 was called by the table and not checked on the DNA. TRBV21-1 constitutes a pseudogene. This CDR3 is built from 17 residues.

This clone appeared a few times. The chain has TRBV10-3 and TRBJ2-3; D not certain. Germline CDR1 reads ENHRY; CDR2 reads SYGVKD. V lost 11 bases to trimming and J lost 0 bases, with 15 bases between them. The CDR3 is made up of 14 amino acids. The CDR3 spells CAVAGAFSTDTQYF. The CDR3, as DNA: TGTGCCGTGGCCGGAGCGTTTAGCACAGATACGCAGTATTTT.

This chain connects TRBV7-9 to TRBJ1-5; tentative D call: TRBD1 (5 bases). In germline, CDR1 is SEHNR, CDR2 FQNEAQ (reference sequence). Trimming pared 5 bases from V and 4 bases from J, leaving 18 bases between. This CDR3 contains 16 residues. CDR3 nucleotide sequence: TGTGCCAGCAGCAAAGGGGCGGGAGAGACAAATCAGCCCCAGCATTTT. Its protein is CASSKGAGETNQPQHF.

The chain employs TRBV6-5 and TRBJ1-2; no clear D. Germline values: CDR1 MNHEY, CDR2 SVGAGI. V lost 6 bases, J lost 0 bases, and 5 bases lay in between. This CDR3 is 12 amino acids long. CDR3: CASRRSNYGYTF. The CDR3 DNA follows: TGTGCCAGCAGGCGTTCTAACTATGGCTACACCTTC.

There are a few counts of this clone. The rearrangement joins TRBV24-1 to TRBJ2-3, with 8 positions matching TRBD2. This CDR3 is built from 14 residues. Germline CDR1 is KGHDR and CDR2 is SFDVKD. Germline trimming cut 5 bases from V and 2 bases from J; bases unmatched to any gene: 2. DNA of the CDR3: TGTGCCACCAGTGTAGCGGGGAACACAGATACGCAGTATTTT. Its protein product is CATSVAGNTDTQYF.

The rearrangement uses TRBV7-9 and TRBJ2-7; 7 nucleotides line up with TRBD2. The CDR3 has 13 amino acids. The germline V gene encodes CDR1 SEHNR and CDR2 FQNEAQ (reference sequence). Trimming at V came to 7 bases and at J to 4 bases, leaving 7 bases not matched to a gene. CDR3 sequence reads: CASTAGGVYEQYF. The CDR3 DNA follows: TGTGCCAGCACCGCTGGGGGGGTTTACGAGCAGTACTTC.

The J gene is TRBJ1-3, the V gene TRBV2; a possible D gene is TRBD1 (6 bases). Looked up from germline, CDR1 is SNHLY and CDR2 is FYNNEI. V was clipped by 5 bases and J by 2 bases, with 10 bases between them. This CDR3 comprises 14 residues. The CDR3 reads CASSLQGTGNTIYF. The CDR3 coding sequence is TGTGCCAGCAGTTTACAGGGAACTGGAAACACCATATATTTT.

The rearrangement uses TRBV18 and TRBJ2-7; D is perhaps TRBD1 (5 bases). CDR1 is KGHSH, CDR2 LQKENI, per germline. This CDR3 has 14 residues. The V end lost 1 base, the J end lost 5 bases, and 12 bases lay between the germline ends. The CDR3 DNA follows: TGTGCCAGCTCACCACTAAAGGGGTCCAACGAGCAGTACTTC. Protein product: CASSPLKGSNEQYF.

This clone was seen once. CDR3 in DNA: TGTGCCAGCAGTGTATTGGCGACAGGGGGCATCGGGAAACTGTTTTTT. Translated, it gives CASSVLATGGIGKLFF. The V gene is TRBV28, the J gene TRBJ1-4; 10 bases align to TRBD1. This CDR3 spans 16 amino acids. CDR1 MDHEN and CDR2 SYDVKM come from the germline V gene. J lost 11 bases, V lost 5 bases, and 14 bases had no gene match.

The gene calls are TRBV11-2 and TRBJ2-3; TRBD2 matches at 7 bases. From germline, CDR1 is SGHAT and CDR2 FQNNGV. There are 16 residues in the CDR3. V lost 5 bases and J lost 4; bases outside the gene matches: 12. This CDR3 is CASSLRRGGGADTQYF. CDR3 nucleotide sequence: TGTGCCAGCAGCCTCCGACGCGGGGGTGGCGCAGATACGCAGTATTTT.

V is TRBV12-3 or TRBV12-4 and J is TRBJ1-1; D perhaps matches TRBD1 (6 bases). V was pared by 5 bases and J by 11 bases, with 18 bases between. CDR3 length equals 13 residues. CDR3 loop: CASSLGGVLTAFF. The CDR3 coding sequence is TGTGCCAGCAGTCTAGGGGGGGTCCTTACTGCTTTCTTT.

The chain has TRBV5-1 and TRBJ2-3, with 13 bases fitting TRBD2. CDR1 and CDR2 (germline): SGHRS, YFSETQ. Trimming cost V 3 bases and J 1 base; bases outside gene matches: 2. CDR3 length: 16 amino acids. In nucleotides, the CDR3 is TGCGCCAGCAGCTCTGGACTAGCGGGGGGCACAGATACGCAGTATTTT. It translates to CASSSGLAGGTDTQYF.

In the case of this clone: Other DNA sequences in the sample encode the same CDR3. The gene calls are TRBV24-1 and TRBJ1-2, with D possibly TRBD1 on 5 matching bases. V was clipped by 3 bases and J by 4 bases, with 8 bases between them. CDR1 is KGHDR and CDR2 is SFDVKD in the germline V gene. This CDR3 is built from 13 residues. In nucleotides, the CDR3 is TGTGCCACCAGTGATCCAGGGCGCTATGGCTACACCTTC. As protein: CATSDPGRYGYTF.

The V and J genes are TRBV7-2 and TRBJ1-3; D is ambiguous. V lost 3 bases and J 0 bases, leaving 12 bases between the germline ends. The CDR3 length is 16 residues. Germline-derived CDR1 and CDR2 are SGHTA and FQGNSA. The CDR3 nucleotides read TGTGCCAGCAGCTTTGAAATGGGGAGCTCTGGAAACACCATATATTTT. Translation: CASSFEMGSSGNTIYF.

V and J are TRBV10-3 and TRBJ1-5; D unclear. The CDR3 sequence is 13 residues long. V lost 4 bases, J lost 1 base, and 5 bases lay in between. The V gene's germline CDR1 is ENHRY and CDR2 SYGVKD. CDR3 DNA sequence: TGTGCCATCAGTGGCGGGAGCAATCAGCCCCAGCATTTT. This encodes CAISGGSNQPQHF.

The rearrangement joins TRBV5-6 to TRBJ1-5; no clear D. Trimming took off 1 base at V and 0 bases at J, with 17 bases between the two ends. The CDR3 covers 18 residues. Germline V lookup: CDR1 SGHDT, CDR2 YYEEEE. In DNA form, the CDR3 reads TGTGCCAGCAGCTTGATCGCAGGAGGTAAACCTAGCAATCAGCCCCAGCATTTT. It translates to CASSLIAGGKPSNQPQHF. Together with reference TRBV5-6 and TRBJ1-5, the CDR3 gives the full variable domain: DAGVTQSPTHLIKTRGQQVTLRCSPKSGHDTVSWYQQALGQGPQFIFQYYEEEERQRGNFPDRFSGHQFPNYSSELNVNALLLGDSALYLCASSLIAGGKPSNQPQHFGDGTRLSIL.

V gene TRBV4-1 combines with J gene TRBJ2-3; 15 nucleotides line up with TRBD2. This CDR3 region has 16 residues. With 4 bases clipped from V and 6 bases from J, the junction kept 5 bases outside the gene matches. Germline CDR1 and CDR2: MGHRA and YSYEKL. The DNA of the CDR3 is TGCGCCAGCAGCCGGACTAGCGGGGGGGATGGGGATACGCAGTATTTT. Its protein is CASSRTSGGDGDTQYF.

The chain employs TRBV7-9 and TRBJ2-1; possible D gene TRBD2, 5 bases. CDR1 is SEHNR, CDR2 FQNEAQ, per germline (reference sequence). Between the trimmed V and J ends, which lost 2 bases and 0 bases, there was a span of 11 bases. The CDR3 length is 16 residues. The CDR3 nucleotides read TGTGCCAGCAGCTTAAACTTTGGGAGCTCCTACAATGAGCAGTTCTTC. Translated, it gives CASSLNFGSSYNEQFF.

This chain links TRBV7-9 with TRBJ2-1; 8 bases are a match to TRBD2. After removal of 1 base from V and 5 bases from J, the junction contained 7 bases not matched to a gene. Germline CDR1 SEHNR, CDR2 FQNEAQ (reference sequence). The CDR3 contains 16 residues. The CDR3 protein is CASSLGGGGMDNEQFF. CDR3 bases: TGTGCCAGCAGCTTAGGAGGCGGGGGGATGGACAATGAGCAGTTCTTC.

For the CDR3, the DNA is TGTGCCAGTAGTATAGGGCGGGCGGATACGCAGTATTTT. Protein product: CASSIGRADTQYF. V gene TRBV19 combines with J gene TRBJ2-3; a possible D gene is TRBD2 (5 bases). The germline gives CDR1 LNHDA, CDR2 SQIVND (reference sequence). Trimming took off 1 base at V and 6 bases at J, with 8 bases between the two ends. The CDR3 is 13 amino acids.

This clone was counted only a few times. The V call is TRBV18, the J call TRBJ2-1; D is possibly TRBD1 (6 bases). Germline CDR1 reads KGHSH; CDR2 reads LQKENI. CDR3 length: 15 amino acids. Trimming cost V 4 bases and J 5 bases, with 15 bases left between them. CDR3 sequence reads: CASSLGQGSNNEQFF. DNA for the CDR3: TGTGCCAGCTCACTCGGGCAGGGGTCTAACAATGAGCAGTTCTTC. The full variable domain, completed using reference TRBV18 and TRBJ2-1, is NAGVMQNPRHLVRRRGQEARLRCSPMKGHSHVYWYRQLPEEGLKFMVYLQKENIIDESGMPKERFSAEFPKEGPSILRIQQVVRGDSAAYFCASSLGQGSNNEQFFGPGTRLTVL.

This sequence joins TRBV27 and TRBJ1-1, with 9 bases that match TRBD1. CDR1 is MNHEY and CDR2 is SMNVEV in the germline V gene (reference sequence). CDR3 length equals 13 residues. The V segment lost 3 bases and the J segment 7 bases; nucleotides outside the gene matches: 3. The CDR3 nucleotides read TGTGCCAGCAGTTTGACAGGGGGTAATGAAGCTTTCTTT. Translating gives CASSLTGGNEAFF.